Below, one T cell receptor beta chain is given with its context. The antigen is unknown. The sample comes from a study of OX40 agonist ivuxolimab in advanced cancers. The table came from immunoSEQ multiplex PCR; TCRdb's copy has only in-frame clones and leaves some out. Among some 140,000 clones, under 95% were seen once, and the ten largest hold roughly 1%. The study's findings and limits: On average, CD8+ T cells showed a greater number of expanded clones than CD4+.

The germline V gene encodes CDR1 SGHDT and CDR2 YYEEEE. The V end lost 3 bases, the J end lost 1 base, and 10 bases lay between the germline ends. This CDR3 has 14 residues. Drawing of blood for sampling happened at baseline, at cycle 4 day 1, and at cycle 7 day 1. Source: CD4+ or CD8+ T cells sorted from blood, taken in a trial of the OX40 agonist ivuxolimab. This receptor was taken from an adult with an advanced solid tumor such as melanoma, head and neck, liver or kidney cancer. This chain connects TRBV5-6 to TRBJ1-1; D not resolved. The CDR3 here is CASSSPRPNTEAFF. The CDR3, as DNA: TGTGCCAGCAGCTCCCCGCGCCCGAACACTGAAGCTTTCTTT.